This T cell receptor (beta chain) is from a study of glioma-infiltrating T cells. TCR alpha and beta CDR3 regions were amplified from RNA using iRepertoire nested multiplex PCR. TCRdb analysed the multiplex PCR reads with MiXCR anew, one entry per CDR3 protein. The sample carries around 190,000 distinct CDR3 sequences, 30% to 40% recorded once. On this clonotype: A clone one base away is much larger, so this may be a read error.

The source of this sequence is a human donor with low-grade glioma or glioblastoma, undergoing nonglioma brain surgery, or in good health (not recorded which). The sequenced sample was glioma tissue, nonneoplastic brain tissue, or PBMCs (not recorded which).

The CDR3, as DNA: TGTGCCGGTAGTCCTAGCGGGAGATCGCGTGAGCAGTTCTTC. This sequence encodes CAGSPSGRSREQFF. The chain recombines TRBV19 with TRBJ2-1, with 10 positions matching TRBD2. The germline V gene has CDR1 LNHDA and CDR2 SQIVND (reference sequence). The CDR3 is 14 residues long.